The rows below give T cell receptor beta chains drawn from one sample of a study of prognosis after radiotherapy for stage I lung cancer. Via MiXCR, TCRdb re-called the multiplex PCR reads, giving one row per CDR3 protein. Counted here are 31,000 or so distinct CDR3 sequences, 40% to 55% occurring once; the ten biggest clones make up about 15%. The source material was PBMCs, sampled before or after stereotactic body radiation therapy (not recorded which). These receptors all stem from a donor aged 50 or older with non-small cell lung cancer. Both conserved end residues are part of each CDR3. The D gene is left open where the match is weak. The size of a clone is reported for some rows only, either as once, few or many, or as a class for expanded clones.

TRBD2,19,TRBJ2-2,TRBV28,many,CASSLQSWLAGIGNGELFF,TGTGCCAGCAGTTTACAGTCCTGGCTAGCGGGAATCGGCAACGGGGAGCTGTTTTTT
-,16,TRBJ1-1,TRBV19,many,CASQGIAWAGEREAFF,TGTGCCAGCCAAGGGATTGCGTGGGCGGGTGAAAGGGAAGCTTTCTTT
-,12,TRBJ2-3,TRBV7-8,-,CASSSVTDTQYF,TGTGCCAGCAGCTCAGTCACAGATACGCAGTATTTT
TRBD2,18,TRBJ2-3,TRBV20-1,many,CSARDQSGTSGRTDTQYF,TGCAGTGCTAGAGATCAATCCGGGACTAGCGGGAGAACAGATACGCAGTATTTT
-,15,TRBJ2-5,TRBV6-2/TRBV6-3,many,CASSYGDPRDEAQYF,TGTGCCAGCAGTTACGGAGACCCCAGGGACGAGGCCCAGTACTTC
TRBD1,14,TRBJ2-2,TRBV24-1,-,CATETGTNTGELFF,TGTGCCACCGAGACAGGGACGAACACCGGGGAGCTGTTTTTT
TRBD2,16,TRBJ2-7,TRBV5-1,many,CASSLGAGGGSYEQYF,TGCGCCAGCAGCTTGGGGGCTGGCGGGGGCTCCTACGAGCAGTACTTC
-,21,TRBJ2-1,TRBV12-3/TRBV12-4,-,CSSSFRGPGTVILGTNNEQFF,TGTTCCAGCAGTTTTAGGGGGCCGGGTACAGTGATACTTGGGACTAACAATGAGCAGTTCTTC
TRBD2,16,TRBJ2-1,TRBV30,many,CAWSVTSGRILHEQFF,TGTGCCTGGAGTGTAACTAGCGGGAGGATACTACATGAGCAGTTCTTC
-,15,TRBJ1-5,TRBV19,many,CASSIRGYSNQSQHF,TGTGCCAGTAGTATAAGGGGGTATAGCAATCAGTCCCAGCATTTT
-,13,TRBJ2-4,TRBV3-1,many,CASSLSGRGIQYF,TGTGCCAGCAGCCTTTCGGGACGCGGCATTCAGTACTTC
TRBD1,20,TRBJ2-1,TRBV10-3,many,CAISDPRDRAAKTLYNEQFF,TGTGCCATCAGTGATCCCCGGGACAGGGCAGCAAAAACCCTCTACAATGAGCAGTTCTTC
TRBD1,18,TRBJ1-5,TRBV11-2,-,CASSYFKTGGAGVQPQHF,TGTGCCAGCAGCTATTTCAAGACAGGGGGCGCGGGTGTCCAGCCCCAGCATTTT
-,16,TRBJ2-2,TRBV7-9,-,CASSPWPVTVSVELFF,TGTGCCAGCAGCCCGTGGCCCGTGACAGTGTCCGTGGAGCTGTTTTTT
-,19,TRBJ1-3,TRBV7-3,-,CVSSPCNFSVYVAGNAIYF,TGTGTCAGCAGCCCATGCAATTTTAGTGTTTACGTTGCTGGAAACGCCATATATTTT
-,15,TRBJ2-7,TRBV20-1,many,CSARESSLSSYEQYF,TGCAGTGCTAGAGAGTCTTCGCTGAGCTCCTACGAGCAGTACTTC
-,15,TRBJ1-1,TRBV18,many,CASSPKPGVSAEAFF,TGTGCCAGCTCACCGAAACCAGGGGTAAGCGCTGAAGCTTTCTTT
TRBD1,14,TRBJ1-6,TRBV2,-,CASVQGTYNSPPHF,TGTGCCAGCGTACAGGGGACCTATAATTCACCCCCCCACTTT
TRBD2,16,TRBJ2-7,TRBV20-1,-,CSAPGTSGALSYEQYF,TGCAGTGCCCCTGGGACTAGCGGGGCCCTCTCCTACGAGCAGTACTTC
TRBD2,18,TRBJ2-1,TRBV9,many,CASSAPDPASGNYNEQFF,TGTGCCAGCAGCGCTCCAGACCCGGCTAGCGGAAACTACAATGAGCAGTTCTTC
-,12,TRBJ2-7,TRBV11-3,-,CASSSMTDEQYF,TGTGCCAGCAGCTCAATGACGGACGAGCAGTACTTC
-,15,TRBJ1-1,TRBV7-2,many,CASSTGRERGTEAFF,TGTGCCAGCAGCACCGGACGGGAAAGGGGGACTGAAGCTTTCTTT
TRBD2,15,TRBJ2-7,TRBV20-1,-,CSASTLAGGKYEQYF,TGCAGTGCTAGCACGCTAGCGGGAGGCAAATACGAGCAGTACTTC
-,16,TRBJ2-5,TRBV6-1,-,CASSRYVTSGRETQYF,TGTGCCAGCAGCCGCTATGTGACTAGTGGGAGGGAGACCCAGTACTTC
-,17,TRBJ1-2,TRBV4-3,many,CASSQALRERAYYGYTF,TGCGCCAGCAGCCAAGCCCTAAGAGAAAGGGCCTACTATGGCTACACCTTC
-,14,TRBJ2-5,TRBV7-9,many,CASRAGSNRETQYF,TGTGCCAGCAGGGCGGGATCAAATCGAGAGACCCAGTACTTC
TRBD2,16,TRBJ2-2,TRBV7-9,many,CASSLRAGANTGELFF,TGTGCCAGCAGCCTAAGAGCGGGGGCGAACACCGGGGAGCTGTTTTTT
-,13,TRBJ1-1,TRBV11-2,medium-sized,CASRYESGNEAFF,TGTGCCAGCAGATACGAATCTGGTAACGAAGCTTTCTTT
-,15,TRBJ1-6,TRBV9,-,CASIVGDTWNSPLHF,TGTGCCAGCATCGTAGGGGACACATGGAATTCACCCCTCCACTTT
TRBD1,16,TRBJ2-5,TRBV6-5,many,CASSYSKQGAWETQYF,TGTGCCAGCAGTTACTCGAAACAGGGGGCCTGGGAGACCCAGTACTTC
TRBD2,16,TRBJ2-3,TRBV7-2,-,CASSPNGAGGTYTQYF,TGTGCCAGCAGTCCGAATGGGGCGGGGGGCACATATACGCAGTATTTT
TRBD2,13,TRBJ2-7,TRBV6-1,many,CASTGTISYEQYF,TGTGCCAGCACTGGGACTATCTCCTACGAGCAGTACTTC
TRBD1,15,TRBJ2-7,TRBV5-1,-,CASSWGTAGSYEQYF,TGCGCCAGCAGCTGGGGGACAGCTGGCTCCTACGAGCAGTACTTC
-,14,TRBJ1-6,TRBV11-3,-,CASSLLGANSPLHF,TGTGCCAGCAGCTTGCTGGGGGCTAATTCACCCCTCCACTTT
-,13,TRBJ2-7,TRBV30,many,CAWKAREVYEQYF,TGTGCCTGGAAGGCCAGGGAGGTTTACGAGCAGTACTTC
-,13,TRBJ2-7,TRBV20-1,medium-sized,CSAQGGRGYEQYF,TGCAGTGCTCAAGGGGGGAGAGGGTACGAGCAGTACTTC
-,11,TRBJ2-3,TRBV20-1,-,CSADLRDTQYF,TGCAGTGCCGACCTCAGGGATACGCAGTATTTT
TRBD1,16,TRBJ1-2,TRBV5-8,many,CASSFRDSYLGNGYTF,TGTGCCAGCAGCTTCCGGGACAGCTACCTGGGTAATGGCTACACCTTC
TRBD1,12,TRBJ2-7,TRBV20-1,many,CSAQGQGDEQYF,TGCAGTGCTCAGGGACAGGGTGACGAGCAGTACTTC
TRBD2,15,TRBJ2-1,TRBV3-1,many,CASSPRTSGRAEQFF,TGTGCCAGCAGCCCCCGGACTAGCGGGAGGGCTGAGCAGTTCTTC